Listed here are 29 T cell receptor beta chains from one sample, sequenced in a study of blood T cell repertoires in COVID-19. The data were produced by immunoSEQ multiplex PCR, yet TCRdb's version contains in-frame clones alone and is incomplete. The table has about 260,000 clones, 80% to 85% seen once. The sample was peripheral blood. The receptors derive from a woman aged 40 to 55 who had recovered from COVID-19.

The rearrangement uses TRBV27 and TRBJ2-5, with TRBD2 matching 8 bases. Unmatched junction bases numbered 4, after V lost 3 bases and J lost 1 base. The CDR3 is 15 residues long. The germline CDR1 and CDR2 sequences are MNHEY and SMNVEV (reference sequence). CDR3: CASSFTSGLQETQYF. In DNA, the CDR3 is TGTGCCAGCAGTTTTACTAGCGGTCTCCAAGAGACCCAGTACTTC.

This clone was counted once. V is TRBV19 and J is TRBJ2-5; D gene uncertain. Trimming took 4 bases from V and 5 from J, leaving 14 bases between them. This CDR3 has 14 amino acids. Germline CDR1 LNHDA, CDR2 SQIVND (reference sequence). The CDR3 DNA sequence: TGTGCCAGTAGTAGGATTAGAGGTACGGAGACCCAGTACTTC. Encoded protein: CASSRIRGTETQYF.

The rearrangement links TRBV5-1 to TRBJ2-3; maybe TRBD1 (6 bases). V was clipped by 1 base and J by 5 bases, with 20 bases between them. Germline V gene sequence: CDR1 SGHRS, CDR2 YFSETQ. The CDR3 has 17 amino acids. CDR3 coding DNA: TGCGCCAGCAGCTTGTCGGTGCAGGGGTTGGTGTTAGATACGCAGTATTTT. Translation gives CASSLSVQGLVLDTQYF.

The chain links TRBV5-1 to TRBJ2-7; the match to TRBD2 covers 13 bases. The germline V gene encodes CDR1 SGHRS and CDR2 YFSETQ. CDR3 length: 15 residues. The trim removed 2 bases at V and 6 bases at J, leaving 5 bases unmatched. The CDR3 here is CASSFTGTSGVEQYF. In nucleotides, the CDR3 is TGCGCCAGCAGCTTTACCGGGACTAGCGGGGTCGAGCAGTACTTC. The complete variable domain, with remaining parts taken from reference TRBV5-1 and TRBJ2-7, reads KAGVTQTPRYLIKTRGQQVTLSCSPISGHRSVSWYQQTPGQGLQFLFEYFSETQRNKGNFPGRFSGRQFSNSRSEMNVSTLELGDSALYLCASSFTGTSGVEQYFGPGTRLTVT.

This clone was picked up a small number of times. This sequence joins TRBV5-4 and TRBJ2-7; 8 positions agree with TRBD1. V dropped 6 bases and J dropped 0; count of bases not matched to a gene: 14. Germline lookup yields CDR1 SGHNT and CDR2 YYREEE (reference sequence). The CDR3 loop spans 17 amino acids. The CDR3 reads CASTIRTGPRSSYEQYF. The CDR3 nucleotides read TGTGCCAGCACCATACGGACAGGGCCAAGGAGCTCCTACGAGCAGTACTTC.

This clone was counted a few times. V gene TRBV30 combines with J gene TRBJ1-5; possibly TRBD1 for D (5 bases). Trimming cost V 8 bases and J 6 bases, with 14 bases left between them. CDR1 is GTSNPN and CDR2 is SVGIG in the germline V gene (reference sequence). The CDR3 covers 12 residues. The CDR3 sequence is CAASRDSQPQHF. The CDR3 coding sequence is TGTGCCGCAAGCCGGGACTCTCAGCCCCAGCATTTT.

CDR3 sequence reads: CASKVDRNQPQHF. CDR3 nucleotides: TGTGCCAGCAAAGTGGACAGAAATCAGCCCCAGCATTTT. V and J are TRBV2 and TRBJ1-5, with D possibly matching TRBD1 (6 bases). CDR3 length: 13 amino acids. Trimming removed 7 bases from V and 4 bases from J, with 11 bases in between. Per the germline V gene, CDR1 is SNHLY and CDR2 is FYNNEI.

The chain recombines TRBV2 with TRBJ2-3, with a weak D call TRBD1 (5 bases). Germline V CDR1 and CDR2: SNHLY, FYNNEI. Trimming took 4 bases from V and 5 from J, leaving 10 bases between them. The CDR3 is 13 residues long. The CDR3 is CASSASDRDTQYF. The CDR3, as DNA: TGTGCCAGCAGTGCTTCCGACAGAGATACGCAGTATTTT. Drawing the rest from reference TRBV2 and TRBJ2-3, the complete variable domain is EPEVTQTPSHQVTQMGQEVILRCVPISNHLYFYWYRQILGQKVEFLVSFYNNEISEKSEIFDDQFSVERPDGSNFTLKIRSTKLEDSAMYFCASSASDRDTQYFGPGTRLTVL.

This clone was seen a handful of times. This chain uses TRBV6-5 with TRBJ1-5; D uncertain. The CDR3 spans 14 residues. V dropped 7 bases and J dropped 5 bases, with 15 bases sitting between them. Germline CDR1 reads MNHEY; CDR2 reads SVGAGI. The CDR3 DNA reads as TGTGCCAGCACCCCAAGTCGGTTCGATCAGCCCCAGCATTTT. It yields the protein CASTPSRFDQPQHF.

The chain combines TRBV10-3 with TRBJ1-1; D call uncertain. Germline assignment: CDR1 ENHRY and CDR2 SYGVKD. V was cut by 2 bases and J by 3 bases, with 10 bases left in between. The CDR3 is 14 amino acids. For the CDR3, the DNA is TGTGCCATCAGTGAGGAGGGCTGGGACACTGAAGCTTTCTTT. This encodes CAISEEGWDTEAFF.

The V and J genes are TRBV3-1 (or the pseudogene TRBV3-2) and TRBJ1-1, with D perhaps TRBD1 (5 bases). There are 15 residues in the CDR3. Trimming stripped 1 base from V and 6 bases from J, with 15 bases between. CDR1 LGHDT and CDR2 YNNKEL come from the germline V gene (reference sequence). CDR3 DNA: TGTGCCAGCAGCCAAGCTCCCAGGGTCAGGGCTGAAGCTTTCTTT. Its translation is CASSQAPRVRAEAFF.

This chain joins TRBV5-1 and TRBJ2-5, with 12 bases lining up with TRBD1. CDR3 length equals 19 residues. The trim removed 3 bases at V and 5 bases at J, leaving 17 bases unmatched. Germline CDR1 is SGHRS and CDR2 is YFSETQ. The CDR3 bases are TGCGCCAGCAGCTATAACACACCGGGACAGGGGGCGGTTCAGGAGACCCAGTACTTC. This codes for CASSYNTPGQGAVQETQYF.

This clone was found once. This rearrangement joins TRBV7-9 to TRBJ2-2, with D uncertain. Trimming stripped 5 bases from V and 1 base from J, with 8 bases between. Per the germline V gene, CDR1 is SEHNR and CDR2 is FQNEAQ (reference sequence). This CDR3 has 14 residues. The CDR3 DNA is TGTGCCAGCAGCGTCCGACAGAACACCGGGGAGCTGTTTTTT. Its translation: CASSVRQNTGELFF.

The V and J genes are TRBV13 and TRBJ2-2; 9 nucleotides match TRBD2. The junction had 6 bases not matched to a gene; V was cut back by 2 bases and J by 5 bases. The CDR3 contains 16 residues. CDR1 PRHDT and CDR2 FYEKMQ come from the germline V gene (reference sequence). This CDR3 is CASSLRSAGGTGELFF. In DNA form, the CDR3 reads TGTGCCAGCAGCTTACGATCAGCGGGGGGTACCGGGGAGCTGTTTTTT.

V usage is TRBV6-6 and J usage is TRBJ1-2, with a possible D match to TRBD1 (5 bases). The germline V gene has CDR1 MNHNY and CDR2 SVGAGI (reference sequence). With 5 bases removed from V and 5 bases from J, the gap between germline ends came to 24 bases. The CDR3 extends over 17 amino acids. The chain's CDR3 is CASSPYQTGSPRYGYTF. The CDR3 DNA reads as TGTGCCAGCAGTCCTTACCAAACAGGATCACCCCGGTATGGCTACACCTTC.

The chain is built from TRBV15 and TRBJ2-5, with 8 bases aligning to TRBD1. CDR1 and CDR2 (germline): LNHNV, YYDKDF (reference sequence). V was clipped by 4 bases and J by 3 bases; unmatched bases: 4. The CDR3 sequence is 14 residues long. In nucleotides, the CDR3 is TGTGCCACCAGCACCTGGACAGGGAAAGAGACCCAGTACTTC. As protein: CATSTWTGKETQYF.

As for this clone: This specimen includes other DNA sequences encoding the same CDR3. The CDR3 DNA follows: TGCGCCAGCAGCTTGGGGGCGGGGGACTATGGCTACACCTTC. This gives the protein CASSLGAGDYGYTF. The chain couples TRBV5-1 to TRBJ1-2; weak D call: TRBD1 (5 bases). Germline lookup yields CDR1 SGHRS and CDR2 YFSETQ. Between the trimmed V and J ends, which lost 0 bases and 3 bases, there was a span of 9 bases. This CDR3 is 14 amino acids long.

The chain has TRBV12-3 or TRBV12-4 and TRBJ2-5, with D hard to call. Trimming removed 5 bases from V and 3 bases from J, with 4 bases in between. This CDR3 contains 11 residues. The CDR3 reads CASSQKETQYF. CDR3 DNA sequence: TGTGCCAGCAGTCAGAAAGAGACCCAGTACTTC.

The genes are TRBV19 and TRBJ2-7; the D gene is possibly TRBD2 (6 bases). In germline, CDR1 is LNHDA, CDR2 SQIVND (reference sequence). The V end lost 3 bases, the J end lost 7 bases, and 16 bases lay between the germline ends. The CDR3 covers 14 residues. The CDR3 sequence: CASSISVVGGEQYF. The CDR3 coding sequence is TGTGCCAGTAGTATCTCGGTGGTCGGAGGGGAGCAGTACTTC.

CDR3 loop: CASSPSGLAGGTDTQYF. The CDR3, as DNA: TGTGCCAGCAGCCCCTCGGGACTAGCGGGGGGCACAGATACGCAGTATTTT. This rearrangement joins TRBV7-3 to TRBJ2-3; TRBD2 matches at 14 bases. The CDR3 runs 17 residues. Unmatched junction bases numbered 5, after V lost 5 bases and J lost 1 base. Germline V gene lookup returns CDR1 SGHTA and CDR2 FQGTGA.

The V call is TRBV11-2, the J call TRBJ1-1; the D gene is possibly TRBD1 (5 bases). Per germline, CDR1 SGHAT and CDR2 FQNNGV. The germline V and J ends were trimmed by 5 bases and 4 bases, with 14 bases remaining between them. This CDR3 has 14 amino acids. The CDR3: CASSPGRVGTEAFF. CDR3 DNA sequence: TGTGCCAGCAGCCCGGGCAGGGTCGGCACTGAAGCTTTCTTT.

The V call is TRBV27, the J call TRBJ1-6; 7 bases map to TRBD1. The V and J ends lost 3 bases and 8 bases, in that order; junction bases with no gene match: 4. Germline assignment: CDR1 MNHEY and CDR2 SMNVEV (reference sequence). The CDR3 has 14 residues. Written as DNA, the CDR3 is TGTGCCAGCAGTTTGGGACAGAAGTATTCACCCCTCCACTTT. Translated: CASSLGQKYSPLHF.

The J gene is TRBJ1-2, the V gene TRBV30, with 7 nucleotides matching TRBD1. Trimming cost V 7 bases and J 6 bases; bases outside gene matches: 8. The length of the CDR3 is 12 residues. Looked up from germline, CDR1 is GTSNPN and CDR2 is SVGIG (reference sequence). The CDR3 DNA follows: TGTGCCTACAGGGGAGGTTCGGATGGCTACACCTTC. It translates to CAYRGGSDGYTF.

V usage is TRBV5-1 and J usage is TRBJ2-1; 13 bases agree with TRBD2. Germline V CDR1 and CDR2: SGHRS, YFSETQ. The CDR3 has 15 residues. Losses at the gene ends were 4 bases for V and 9 bases for J; bases not matched to a gene: 7. The CDR3 coding sequence is TGCGCCAGCAGCCCACTAGCGGGGGGGTTGGGTGAGCAGTTCTTC. Protein product: CASSPLAGGLGEQFF.

The chain recombines TRBV19 with TRBJ2-1, with D maybe TRBD2 (5 bases). The germline CDR1 and CDR2 sequences are LNHDA and SQIVND (reference sequence). The CDR3 has 15 residues. The V end was cut by 4 bases, the J end by 2 bases, with 12 bases between. The CDR3 nucleotides read TGTGCCAGTAGTACCGACGGGGTTCCCTACAATGAGCAGTTCTTC. Translating gives CASSTDGVPYNEQFF.

The chain is built from TRBV7-2 and TRBJ1-2; weak D call: TRBD1 (5 bases). The germline V and J ends were trimmed by 5 bases and 5 bases, with 30 bases remaining between them. The CDR3 has 19 residues. Germline CDR1 SGHTA, CDR2 FQGNSA. This CDR3 reads CASSPPSWVLGARWYGYTF. The CDR3 coding sequence is TGTGCCAGCAGCCCTCCTTCCTGGGTCCTAGGGGCCCGGTGGTATGGCTACACCTTC.

The V and J genes are TRBV5-1 and TRBJ2-1, with 10 bases matching TRBD2. The CDR3 covers 15 residues. In germline, CDR1 is SGHRS, CDR2 YFSETQ. The junction had 9 bases not matched to a gene; V was cut back by 4 bases and J by 8 bases. The CDR3 bases are TGCGCCAGCAGCGGCGGTAGCGGGGGGATCGATGAGCAGTTCTTC. It encodes CASSGGSGGIDEQFF.

The genes are TRBV28 and TRBJ1-2; maybe TRBD1 (5 bases). V shed 6 bases and J shed 4 bases, with 12 bases lying between them. The CDR3 runs 13 residues. From germline, CDR1 is MDHEN and CDR2 SYDVKM. CDR3 sequence: CASRMQGGYGYTF. DNA of the CDR3: TGTGCCAGCAGGATGCAGGGTGGCTATGGCTACACCTTC.

V and J are TRBV5-1 and TRBJ2-7; TRBD1 matches 10 bases. Germline V gene sequence: CDR1 SGHRS, CDR2 YFSETQ. This CDR3 has 20 residues. V trimming: 1 base; J trimming: 0 bases; junction bases outside the gene matches: 16. The CDR3 DNA follows: TGCGCCAGCAGCTTGCCCCGGGACAGGGGTTCCGCGGGGCCCTCCTACGAGCAGTACTTC. Translating gives CASSLPRDRGSAGPSYEQYF.